Shown below are 20 T cell receptor beta chains from a single sample sequenced in a study of blood T cells in healthy people across ages. The use of a sample-barcoded 5' primer and a J-beta primer mix characterized a second PCR of 7 to 11 cycles. Using its own MiXCR run on the 5' RACE reads, TCRdb lists one record per CDR3 protein. The data contain some 760,000 distinct CDR3 sequences, roughly 25% of them seen just once; the ten biggest clones take up approximately 4%. The sample was also reused in another study, on T cells of mothers and their children.

Material: blood. All receptors derive from a boy younger than 18 in good health.

The chain joins TRBV27 to TRBJ2-6; maybe TRBD1 (7 bases). The germline V gene encodes CDR1 MNHEY and CDR2 SMNVEV (reference sequence). V was trimmed by 6 bases and J by 0 bases, leaving 15 bases between them. CDR3 length equals 17 residues. The CDR3, as DNA: TGTGCCAGCAGCATCCAGGGGGGAGGCTCTGGGGCCAACGTCCTGACTTTC. This gives the protein CASSIQGGGSGANVLTF.

The J gene is TRBJ2-1, the V gene TRBV6-5, with D uncertain. V shed 0 bases and J shed 7 bases, with 16 bases lying between them. CDR3 length: 16 residues. Per the germline V gene, CDR1 is MNHEY and CDR2 is SVGAGI. The CDR3 region is CASSYSKTLLPNEQFF. The CDR3 DNA sequence: TGTGCCAGCAGTTACTCGAAGACATTACTACCTAATGAGCAGTTCTTC.

This chain connects TRBV6-5 to TRBJ2-5; unclear D gene. Germline CDR1 and CDR2: MNHEY and SVGAGI. Trimming took 0 bases from V and 2 from J, leaving 10 bases between them. The CDR3 covers 15 residues. CDR3 residues: CASSYSSISQETQYF. Written as DNA, the CDR3 is TGTGCCAGCAGTTACTCGAGTATTTCTCAAGAGACCCAGTACTTC.

V usage is TRBV30 and J usage is TRBJ2-7, with unresolved D. The V end lost 1 base, the J end lost 3 bases, and 10 bases lay between the germline ends. Per the germline V gene, CDR1 is GTSNPN and CDR2 is SVGIG (reference sequence). This CDR3 has 13 amino acids. CDR3 region: CAWSAPGIYEQYF. The CDR3 DNA reads TGTGCCTGGAGTGCCCCGGGCATCTACGAGCAGTACTTC.

V and J are TRBV7-9 and TRBJ1-4; D is possibly TRBD1 (6 bases). Trimming took off 5 bases at V and 7 bases at J, with 23 bases between the two ends. Germline assignment: CDR1 SEHNR and CDR2 FQNEAQ (reference sequence). The CDR3 consists of 17 residues. CDR3 DNA sequence: TGTGCCAGCAGCCCAGTAAGAACGGGACAAGGAAGTGAAAAACTGTTTTTT. Translating it yields CASSPVRTGQGSEKLFF.

The gene calls are TRBV3-1 and TRBJ2-1; 8 nucleotides line up with TRBD2. The CDR3 runs 14 residues. Germline V gives CDR1 LGHDT, CDR2 YNNKEL (reference sequence). J was trimmed by 10 bases and V by 0 bases; bases with no gene match: 5. The CDR3 sequence is CASSQEGASGEQFF. The CDR3 DNA reads TGTGCCAGCAGCCAAGAGGGGGCTAGCGGGGAGCAGTTCTTC.

The rearrangement uses TRBV7-3 and TRBJ2-1; the D gene is possibly TRBD2 (6 bases). The J call is doubtful: the DNA matches TRBJ2-7 better. The CDR3 has 15 residues. Germline values: CDR1 SGHTA, CDR2 FQGTGA. CDR3 protein: CASSYFAGSSYEQYF. The CDR3 DNA reads as TGTGCCAGCAGCTACTTCGCGGGGAGCTCCTACGAGCAGTACTTC.

Only a few counts were recorded for this clonotype. For the CDR3, the DNA is TGCAGTGCTAGCGGTTGGGGGGGGATGAACACTGAAGCTTTCTTT. It is translated as CSASGWGGMNTEAFF. The chain combines TRBV20-1 with TRBJ1-1; TRBD1 is a possible D gene (5 bases). V was shortened by 3 bases and J by 0 bases, with 14 bases between the two germline ends. Germline values: CDR1 DFQATT, CDR2 SNEGSKA (reference sequence). CDR3 length: 15 amino acids.

The rearrangement joins TRBV24-1 to TRBJ2-7; tentatively, D is TRBD1 (6 bases). CDR1 is KGHDR and CDR2 is SFDVKD in the germline V gene. V lost 2 bases, J lost 2 bases, and 12 bases lay in between. The CDR3 loop spans 15 amino acids. In DNA, the CDR3 is TGTGCCACCAGTGATTCAGGGGCTATCCCCTACGAGCAGTACTTC. Residues: CATSDSGAIPYEQYF.

J is TRBJ1-2 and V is TRBV6-2 or TRBV6-3; D is uncertain. The germline V and J ends were trimmed by 5 bases and 7 bases, with 11 bases remaining between them. CDR1 is MNHEY, CDR2 SVGEGT, per germline. The length of the CDR3 is 12 residues. This chain's CDR3 is CASSRPASGYTF. The CDR3 coding sequence is TGTGCCAGCAGTAGACCCGCAAGTGGCTACACCTTC.

The chain couples TRBV27 to TRBJ1-6; the D gene is possibly TRBD1 (6 bases). Trimming pared 4 bases from V and 9 bases from J, leaving 10 bases between. Germline V gene sequence: CDR1 MNHEY, CDR2 SMNVEV (reference sequence). The CDR3 runs 13 residues. CDR3 coding DNA: TGTGCCAGCAGTTGGGGGGACACTTCACCCCTCCACTTT. It specifies CASSWGDTSPLHF.

The sample holds a few counts of this clonotype. The chain joins TRBV3-1 to TRBJ1-2; a weak D match, TRBD1 (6 bases). Trimming stripped 4 bases from V and 0 bases from J, with 18 bases between. Germline CDR1 reads LGHDT; CDR2 reads YNNKEL (reference sequence). This CDR3 is 17 amino acids long. The DNA of the CDR3 is TGTGCCAGCAGCCTACTAGGGGGAGGGAGGACTAACTATGGCTACACCTTC. The encoded protein is CASSLLGGGRTNYGYTF.

The chain couples TRBV4-3 to TRBJ1-2; possibly TRBD1 for D (6 bases). Germline V gene sequence: CDR1 LGHNA, CDR2 YSLEER. With 0 bases removed from V and 4 bases from J, the gap between germline ends came to 12 bases. This CDR3 comprises 15 residues. Written as DNA, the CDR3 is TGCGCCAGCAGCCAAGAATGGGGGGGCAGCTATGGCTACACCTTC. This codes for CASSQEWGGSYGYTF.

The chain has TRBV5-5 and TRBJ2-1; 10 bases agree with TRBD2. Germline values: CDR1 SGHKS, CDR2 YYEKEE (reference sequence). V shed 3 bases, J shed 8 bases, and the junction held 11 bases outside the gene matches. The CDR3 length is 16 residues. CDR3 nucleotide sequence: TGTGCCAGCAGCTCTATTCCGGGACTAGCGTTATATGAGCAGTTCTTC. Translating gives CASSSIPGLALYEQFF. Full variable domain (remainder filled in from reference TRBV5-5 and TRBJ2-1): DAGVTQSPTHLIKTRGQQVTLRCSPISGHKSVSWYQQVLGQGPQFIFQYYEKEERGRGNFPDRFSARQFPNYSSELNVNALLLGDSALYLCASSSIPGLALYEQFFGPGTRLTVL.

V is TRBV4-2 and J is TRBJ2-4; D might be TRBD1 or TRBD2, each matching 5 bases. CDR1 and CDR2 (germline): LGHNA, YNFKEQ. Trimming removed 0 bases from V and 5 bases from J, with 14 bases in between. This CDR3 is 16 amino acids long. CDR3 loop: CASSQEEWGSENIQYF. As DNA, the CDR3 is TGTGCCAGCAGCCAAGAAGAATGGGGGAGTGAAAACATTCAGTACTTC.

CDR3: CASRNSGGVGKLFF. In DNA form, the CDR3 reads TGTGCCAGCAGGAATTCAGGGGGTGTGGGAAAACTGTTTTTT. The chain couples TRBV12-3 or TRBV12-4 to TRBJ1-4, with TRBD1 matching 7 bases. The V segment lost 6 bases and the J segment 10 bases; nucleotides outside the gene matches: 11. The CDR3 runs 14 residues.

The chain is built from TRBV6-2 or TRBV6-3 and TRBJ2-7, with 13 bases aligning to TRBD2. J lost 4 bases, V lost 6 bases, and 3 bases had no gene match. CDR3 size: 14 residues. Germline-derived CDR1 and CDR2 are MNHEY and SVGEGT. CDR3 sequence: CASRGLAGKYEQYF. The DNA of the CDR3 is TGTGCCAGCAGGGGACTAGCGGGAAAGTACGAGCAGTACTTC.

The V call is TRBV18, the J call TRBJ2-1, with unresolved D. Looked up from germline, CDR1 is KGHSH and CDR2 is LQKENI. The CDR3 loop spans 12 amino acids. The V end was cut by 5 bases, the J end by 6 bases, with 8 bases between. Written as DNA, the CDR3 is TGTGCCAGCTCATCCGCGATCAATGAGCAGTTCTTC. Translation gives CASSSAINEQFF.

The chain combines TRBV18 with TRBJ2-3, with 8 bases matching TRBD2. The J segment lost 0 bases and the V segment lost 6 bases, leaving 8 bases of the junction unmatched. Germline CDR1 and CDR2: KGHSH and LQKENI. CDR3 length: 16 residues. The CDR3 sequence is CASSPTAGVSTDTQYF. The CDR3 DNA reads as TGTGCCAGCTCCCCAACAGCGGGGGTAAGCACAGATACGCAGTATTTT.

The rearrangement links TRBV6-6 to TRBJ2-3; TRBD2 aligns across 9 bases. Germline assignment: CDR1 MNHNY and CDR2 SVGAGI (reference sequence). Trimming cost V 6 bases and J 6 bases; bases outside gene matches: 10. The CDR3 consists of 15 residues. CDR3 protein: CASREGGRALDTQYF. DNA for the CDR3: TGTGCCAGCAGAGAGGGCGGGAGGGCCTTGGATACGCAGTATTTT.